This entry lists 18 T cell receptor beta chains sequenced from one sample in a study of regulatory T cells in long-lasting Graves disease. Construction of the TCR beta libraries employed iRepertoire HTBI primers in conjunction with Arm-PCR of CDR3 regions. TCRdb ran MiXCR on the multiplex PCR reads and lists one entry per CDR3 protein. Of about 610,000 distinct CDR3 sequences listed, about 16% are singletons. Stated time point: newly diagnosed GD, antithyroid drugs for less than 3 months. Extracted RNA from PBMCs served as the source of the TCR library. Separately, the same data were catalogued under a study of T cells in Graves' hyperthyroidism and ophthalmopathy.

The sample consisted of peripheral blood mononuclear cells (PBMCs), taken at new diagnosis, from a patient treated with antithyroid drugs. The source is a man aged 18-30 years with Graves disease.

This clonotype has more than one count but fewer than ten. The chain links TRBV7-9 to TRBJ2-1; the match to TRBD2 covers 8 bases. Germline CDR1 and CDR2: SEHNR and FQNEAQ (reference sequence). The CDR3 covers 17 residues. V lost 1 base, J lost 7 bases, and 12 bases stayed unmatched. Here the CDR3 DNA reads TGTGCCAGCAGCTTAGTGTTCCCAGCGGGAGATCAGAATGAGCAGTTCTTC. This gives the protein CASSLVFPAGDQNEQFF.

This clonotype was seen ten or more times. J is TRBJ2-1 and V is TRBV6-1, with a weak D call TRBD2 (5 bases). The CDR3 totals 15 residues. Trimming cost V 7 bases and J 0 bases, with 13 bases left between them. Per germline, CDR1 MNHNS and CDR2 SASEGT. The DNA of the CDR3 is TGTGCCAGCAATTTGGACTCGAGCTCCTACAATGAGCAGTTCTTC. Translation: CASNLDSSSYNEQFF.

This clonotype was counted ten times or more. The chain employs TRBV7-8 and TRBJ2-3, with 9 positions matching TRBD2. The germline V gene has CDR1 SGHVS and CDR2 FQNEAQ. V was pared by 4 bases and J by 12 bases, with 5 bases of the junction left unmatched. CDR3 size: 12 residues. The CDR3 region has the DNA TGTGCCAGCAGCTATAGCGGGAGTGATCAGTATTTT. This encodes CASSYSGSDQYF.

This clonotype turned up a few times. The genes are TRBV5-1 and TRBJ2-5, with a tentative D call TRBD2 (7 bases). The CDR3 consists of 15 residues. CDR1 SGHRS and CDR2 YFSETQ come from the germline V gene. V was clipped by 2 bases and J by 5 bases, with 16 bases between them. The CDR3 sequence is CASSFAPGGIETQYF. The DNA for the CDR3 is TGCGCCAGCAGCTTTGCCCCGGGGGGCATCGAGACCCAGTACTTC.

About this clonotype itself: This may arise from a read error, as a much more abundant clone is one base away. V gene TRBV7-8 combines with J gene TRBJ2-3; possibly TRBD1 for D (8 bases). The DNA end is a closer match to TRBJ2-5, so the J assignment may be wrong. Germline CDR1 SGHVS, CDR2 FQNEAQ. The CDR3 sequence is 14 residues long. In DNA, the CDR3 is TGTGCCAGCAGCCAGGACAGGGCGGGGGAGATCCAGTACTTC. This encodes CASSQDRAGEIQYF.

Note on this clonotype: Sequence at one end of the junction differs from germline and may be a read error. The V call is TRBV2, the J call TRBJ2-7, with 8 positions matching TRBD2. The CDR3 is made up of 16 amino acids. Germline CDR1 is SNHLY and CDR2 is FYNNEI. CDR3 amino acids: CASSRGWRGETYEQYF. CDR3 DNA sequence: TGCGCCAGCAGCCGCGGCTGGCGGGGGGAAACCTACGAGCAGTACTTC.

At least ten counts were recorded for this clonotype. V usage is TRBV3-1 and J usage is TRBJ2-1; 12 bases line up with TRBD2. Per the germline V gene, CDR1 is LGHDT and CDR2 is YNNKEL (reference sequence). This CDR3 is 17 amino acids long. V shed 4 bases and J 7 bases; nucleotides not matched to a gene: 11. This CDR3 is CASSRRLAGDPANEQFF. For the CDR3, the DNA is TGTGCCAGCAGCCGGAGACTAGCGGGAGACCCCGCGAATGAGCAGTTCTTC.

The rearrangement uses TRBV12-3 or TRBV12-4 and TRBJ2-6; TRBD1 aligns across 9 bases. CDR3 length equals 19 residues. V lost 4 bases and J lost 0; bases outside the gene matches: 10. The CDR3 here is CASSSRDRARPSGANVLTF. The CDR3 region has the DNA TGTGCCAGCAGTTCTCGGGACAGGGCGCGCCCCTCTGGGGCCAACGTCCTGACTTTC.

The J gene is TRBJ2-7, the V gene TRBV20-1; tentatively, D is TRBD1 or TRBD2 (5 bases each). Trimming pared 3 bases from V and 2 bases from J, leaving 17 bases between. The germline CDR1 and CDR2 sequences are DFQATT and SNEGSKA (reference sequence). The CDR3 extends over 15 amino acids. CDR3 in amino acids: CSARAGTEATYEQYF. CDR3 DNA sequence: TGCAGTGCTAGGGCCGGGACGGAAGCAACCTACGAGCAGTACTTC.

This clonotype was counted at least ten times. V is TRBV11-2 and J is TRBJ2-7; 8 bases line up with TRBD2. This CDR3 region has 16 residues. Germline V CDR1 and CDR2: SGHAT, FQNNGV. The junction had 7 bases not matched to a gene; V was cut back by 1 base and J by 2 bases. This CDR3 reads CASSLGSAGGAYEQYF. For the CDR3, the DNA is TGTGCCAGCAGCTTAGGGTCCGCGGGAGGCGCCTACGAGCAGTACTTC.

This clonotype was counted ten times or more. The V gene is TRBV7-9, the J gene TRBJ1-1; unclear D gene. Germline V gene data show CDR1 as SEHNR and CDR2 as FQNEAQ (reference sequence). V dropped 5 bases and J dropped 1 base, with 11 bases sitting between them. The CDR3 extends over 14 amino acids. The CDR3, as DNA: TGTGCCAGCAGCCCCGTGCAGACGAACACTGAAGCTTTCTTT. The encoded protein is CASSPVQTNTEAFF.

To note about this clonotype: A much larger clone is a single base away; this may be a read error. The rearrangement links TRBV12-5 to TRBJ2-3; D remains unclear. The CDR3 has 15 amino acids. CDR1 is LGHNT and CDR2 is FRNRAP in the germline V gene. V lost 4 bases and J lost 4, with 15 bases in between. The CDR3 is CASGSSRMGADTQYF. The CDR3 coding sequence is TGTGCTAGTGGTTCCAGTCGGATGGGCGCAGATACGCAGTATTTT.

In its sample, this clonotype was seen a few times. This chain uses TRBV5-1 with TRBJ1-1, with D possibly being TRBD1 (6 bases). The CDR3 has 13 amino acids. The V gene's germline CDR1 is SGHRS and CDR2 YFSETQ. The ends were cut back, 4 bases at V and 6 bases at J, with 13 bases in the middle. Here the CDR3 DNA reads TGCGCCAGCAGCCCGATTGGGGGGCCTGAAGCTTTCTTT. Protein product: CASSPIGGPEAFF.

Comments on this clonotype: The junction departs from germline at one end; a sequencing error may be responsible. The chain links TRBV27 to TRBJ2-1; tentative D call: TRBD2 (6 bases). From germline, CDR1 is MNHEY and CDR2 SMNVEV (reference sequence). This CDR3 is built from 16 residues. The CDR3 spells CATSDLGAGRYDEQFF. For the CDR3, the DNA is TGTGCCACCAGTGATTTGGGAGCGGGCCGATACGATGAGCAGTTCTTC.

In its sample, this clonotype was seen many times. The CDR3 here is CAISAIRDEQYF. DNA for the CDR3: TGTGCCATCAGTGCCATCAGGGACGAGCAGTACTTC. V gene TRBV10-3 combines with J gene TRBJ2-7, with D possibly TRBD1 on 5 matching bases. The V end was cut by 4 bases, the J end by 5 bases, with 9 bases between. This CDR3 is built from 12 residues. CDR1 ENHRY and CDR2 SYGVKD come from the germline V gene.

This clonotype was seen ten or more times. The chain combines TRBV20-1 with TRBJ1-1; D might be TRBD1 (5 bases). Deletions cut 1 base from V and 2 bases from J, with 11 bases between. In germline, CDR1 is DFQATT, CDR2 SNEGSKA (reference sequence). The CDR3 extends over 14 amino acids. CDR3 amino acids: CSARGGSKNTEAFF. In nucleotides, the CDR3 is TGCAGTGCTAGAGGGGGGTCGAAAAACACTGAAGCTTTCTTT.

This clonotype was seen at least ten times. This chain uses TRBV28 with TRBJ2-3; D unresolved. Trimming pared 5 bases from V and 1 base from J, leaving 16 bases between. Germline assignment: CDR1 MDHEN and CDR2 SYDVKM. There are 16 residues in the CDR3. The CDR3 here is CASSLPYRTGTDTQYF. The CDR3 DNA follows: TGTGCCAGCAGTCTACCATATCGGACGGGCACAGATACGCAGTATTTT.

This clonotype was seen ten or more times. The chain employs TRBV28 and TRBJ1-2, with 7 nucleotides matching TRBD1. Germline trimming cut 5 bases from V and 5 bases from J; bases unmatched to any gene: 8. This CDR3 has 14 residues. From germline, CDR1 is MDHEN and CDR2 SYDVKM. CDR3 sequence: CASSPWRQGYGYTF. The CDR3 DNA sequence: TGTGCCAGCAGTCCGTGGCGACAGGGTTATGGCTACACCTTC.